These 9 T cell receptor beta chains originate from one sample sequenced in a study of OX40 agonist ivuxolimab in advanced cancers. Profiling relied on immunoSEQ multiplex PCR, and the TCRdb table lists in-frame clones only, not all of them. Of approximately 64,000 clones detected, about 91% appear once; the ten largest clones hold 2.8%. The sample here was CD4+ or CD8+ T cells sorted from blood, taken in a trial of the OX40 agonist ivuxolimab. All receptors derive from an adult with an advanced solid tumor such as melanoma, head and neck, liver or kidney cancer.

This clone was observed a handful of times. The chain recombines TRBV18 with TRBJ1-1; TRBD1 might be the D (5 bases). Germline CDR1 is KGHSH and CDR2 is LQKENI. CDR3 length equals 14 residues. Trimming removed 4 bases at V and 5 bases at J, with 14 bases between. The CDR3 is CASSLATDVTEAFF. The CDR3 nucleotides read TGTGCCAGCTCACTGGCGACAGATGTTACTGAAGCTTTCTTT.

The chain couples TRBV28 to TRBJ1-3; D is perhaps TRBD1 (5 bases). Trimming shortened V by 3 bases and J by 3 bases, and 15 bases separated the two germline ends. The CDR3 has 16 residues. Looked up from germline, CDR1 is MDHEN and CDR2 is SYDVKM. The CDR3 DNA reads TGTGCCAGCAGTTTCTCTTGGGGCGCAATTGGAAACACCATATATTTT. Protein: CASSFSWGAIGNTIYF.

The V call is TRBV5-1, the J call TRBJ1-1; 7 bases match TRBD1. CDR3 size: 14 residues. V lost 4 bases, J lost 5 bases, and 8 bases stayed unmatched. The germline V gene has CDR1 SGHRS and CDR2 YFSETQ. The CDR3 DNA is TGCGCCAGCAGCGTCTACAGGGGTGAGACTGAAGCTTTCTTT. It specifies CASSVYRGETEAFF.

This clone came up a few times. The rearrangement joins TRBV29-1 to TRBJ2-1; D is unresolved. Between the trimmed V and J ends, which lost 6 bases and 8 bases, there was a span of 14 bases. The V gene's germline CDR1 is SQVTM and CDR2 ANQGSEA. The CDR3 is 12 amino acids. CDR3 DNA sequence: TGCAGCGTCCGGGTAGTTCGCGATGAGCAGTTCTTC. This encodes CSVRVVRDEQFF.

The chain is built from TRBV14 and TRBJ1-1, with 9 bases identical to TRBD1. V gave up 2 bases and J gave up 4 bases; unmatched junction bases: 14. The CDR3 totals 18 residues. Germline V CDR1 and CDR2: SGHDN, FVKESK. CDR3 region: CASSQKYLRTGDFTEAFF. For the CDR3, the DNA is TGTGCCAGCAGCCAAAAGTATCTTAGGACAGGGGATTTCACTGAAGCTTTCTTT.

This chain joins TRBV2 and TRBJ2-1; D call uncertain. CDR3 length: 14 residues. Germline CDR1 and CDR2: SNHLY and FYNNEI. V gave up 9 bases and J gave up 6 bases, with 18 bases separating them. The CDR3 spells CASSTGLGPNEQFF. The CDR3 DNA follows: TGTGCCAGTTCAACGGGCCTCGGCCCCAATGAGCAGTTCTTC.

CDR3 bases: TGCGCCAGCAGCCAACTGACTAGCGGGAGACGCGAGCAGTACTTC. This gives the protein CASSQLTSGRREQYF. The chain combines TRBV4-1 with TRBJ2-7, with 12 bases identical to TRBD2. The V gene end was trimmed by 2 bases and the J gene end by 6 bases; junction bases not matched to a gene: 5. The CDR3 loop spans 15 amino acids. CDR1 and CDR2 from the germline V gene are MGHRA and YSYEKL.

The chain couples TRBV18 to TRBJ1-1, with D hard to call. Germline V gene lookup returns CDR1 KGHSH and CDR2 LQKENI. The CDR3 consists of 14 residues. V lost 1 base and J lost 4, with 10 bases in between. CDR3 DNA sequence: TGTGCCAGCTCACCACGAACAAGGATCACTGAAGCTTTCTTT. Translated: CASSPRTRITEAFF.

This chain links TRBV28 with TRBJ1-6; D perhaps matches TRBD1 (5 bases). CDR3 size: 16 residues. With 6 bases removed from V and 1 base from J, the gap between germline ends came to 13 bases. In germline, CDR1 is MDHEN, CDR2 SYDVKM. CDR3 residues: CASRPTGGSYNSPLHF. The CDR3 nucleotides read TGTGCCAGCAGACCCACAGGTGGGTCCTATAATTCACCCCTCCACTTT.